This TCR beta chain came from a study of monozygotic twins with inflammatory bowel disease. Whole-study findings and limits: IBD patients shared fewer clonotypes with others than healthy twins, especially with disease activity. Differences in immunosuppressive treatment may have been a source of added variability in patient repertoires.

With regard to this clonotype: Its antigen is currently unknown.

The CDR3 spans 16 residues. Germline V gives CDR1 SGHDT, CDR2 YYEEEE. TCRdb derives one entry per CDR3 protein from the 5' RACE reads, leaving out DNA. This sample's table reports 400,000 or so distinct CDR3 sequences. The TCR comes from a human donor with ulcerative colitis or Crohn's disease, or a healthy co-twin of an affected twin (not recorded which). The chain carries TRBV5-6 and TRBJ2-3; TCRdb outputs TRBD1, but without DNA this stays unchecked. The sample consisted of blood. This CDR3 is CASSLRGGASPDTQYF. The entire variable domain, with the rest obtained from reference TRBV5-6 and TRBJ2-3, is as follows: DAGVTQSPTHLIKTRGQQVTLRCSPKSGHDTVSWYQQALGQGPQFIFQYYEEEERQRGNFPDRFSGHQFPNYSSELNVNALLLGDSALYLCASSLRGGASPDTQYFGPGTRLTVL.